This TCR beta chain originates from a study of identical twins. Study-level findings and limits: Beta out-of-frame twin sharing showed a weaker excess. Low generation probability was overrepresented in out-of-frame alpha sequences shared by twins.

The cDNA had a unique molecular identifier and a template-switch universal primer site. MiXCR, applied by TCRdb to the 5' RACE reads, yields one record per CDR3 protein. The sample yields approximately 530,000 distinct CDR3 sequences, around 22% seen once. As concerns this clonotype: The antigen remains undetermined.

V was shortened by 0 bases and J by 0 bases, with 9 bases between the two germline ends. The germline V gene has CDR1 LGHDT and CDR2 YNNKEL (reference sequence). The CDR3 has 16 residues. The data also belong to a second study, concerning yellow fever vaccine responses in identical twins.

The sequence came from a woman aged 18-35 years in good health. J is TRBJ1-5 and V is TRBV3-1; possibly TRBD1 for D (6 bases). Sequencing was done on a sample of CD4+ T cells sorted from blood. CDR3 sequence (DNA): TGTGCCAGCAGCCAAGATCGCAGGGGTAGCAATCAGCCCCAGCATTTT. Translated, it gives CASSQDRRGSNQPQHF.